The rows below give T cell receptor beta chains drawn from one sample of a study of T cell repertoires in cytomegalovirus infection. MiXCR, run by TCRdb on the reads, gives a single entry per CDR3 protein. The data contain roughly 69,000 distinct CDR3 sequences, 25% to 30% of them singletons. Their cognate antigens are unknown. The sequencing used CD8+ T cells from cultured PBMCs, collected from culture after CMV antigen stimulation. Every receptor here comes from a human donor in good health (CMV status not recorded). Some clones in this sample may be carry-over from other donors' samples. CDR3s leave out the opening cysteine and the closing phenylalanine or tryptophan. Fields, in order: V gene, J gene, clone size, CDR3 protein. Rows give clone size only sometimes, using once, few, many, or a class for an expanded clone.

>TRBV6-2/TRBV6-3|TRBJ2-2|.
ASSYTSGSAGELF
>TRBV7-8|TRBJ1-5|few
ASSLEGPYSNQPQH
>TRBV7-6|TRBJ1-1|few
ASSRMGDTEAF
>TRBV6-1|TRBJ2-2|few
ASSIGTENTGELF
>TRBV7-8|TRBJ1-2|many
ASSEHRGADGYT
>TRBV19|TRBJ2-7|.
ASSIDRATYEQY
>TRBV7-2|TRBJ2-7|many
ASNQGAPGEQY
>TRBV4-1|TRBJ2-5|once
ASSQTGGRETQY
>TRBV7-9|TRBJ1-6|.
ASSPLQTGGNSPLH
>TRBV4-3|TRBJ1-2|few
ASSPDSMDGYT
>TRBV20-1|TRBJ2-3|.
SARLPGVNTDTQY
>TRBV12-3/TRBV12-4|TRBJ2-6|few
ASTAQGTGANVLT
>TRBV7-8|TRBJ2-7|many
ASSLRQGLYEQY
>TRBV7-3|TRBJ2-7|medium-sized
ASSFQTGSSEQY
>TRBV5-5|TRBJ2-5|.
ASSSTQDSQAETQY
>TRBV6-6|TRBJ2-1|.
ASSWEDLYNEQF
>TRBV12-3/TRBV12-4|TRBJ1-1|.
ASSPDGLNTEAF
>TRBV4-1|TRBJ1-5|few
ASSQGGRPQH
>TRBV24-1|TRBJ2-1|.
ATSWGGSGQHNEQF
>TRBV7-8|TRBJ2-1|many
ASSLVGEWQNEQF
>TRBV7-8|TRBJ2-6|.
ASKDPVIAGANVLT
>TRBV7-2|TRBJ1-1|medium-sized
ASSLSQGKAF
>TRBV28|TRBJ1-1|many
ASSSGQGLLMNTEAF
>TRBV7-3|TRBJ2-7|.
ASSLTAGTYEQY
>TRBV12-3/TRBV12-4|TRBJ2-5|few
ASSEGQGADETQY
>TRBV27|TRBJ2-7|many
ASSPGTSGTPYEQY
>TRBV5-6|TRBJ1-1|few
ASSLPGPTRTTEAF
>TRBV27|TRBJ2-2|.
ASSLIRYNTGELF
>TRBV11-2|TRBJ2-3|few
ASSLEDSLTPDTQY
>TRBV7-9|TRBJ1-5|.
ASSLVSPSGNQPQH
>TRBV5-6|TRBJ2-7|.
ASSEGLAGLSSYEQY
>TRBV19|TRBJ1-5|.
ASSIPSHSNQPQH
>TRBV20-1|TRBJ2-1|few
SAWDNEQF
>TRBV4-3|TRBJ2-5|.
ASSQDWASGDQETQY
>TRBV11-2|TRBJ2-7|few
ASSATAGAPYEQY
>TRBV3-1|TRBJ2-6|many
ASSQDENVLT
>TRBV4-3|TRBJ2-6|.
ASSQDLVSSGANVLT
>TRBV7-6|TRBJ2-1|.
ASSSGASGINEQF
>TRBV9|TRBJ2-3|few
ASSRGASDSTDTQY
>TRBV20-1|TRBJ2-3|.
SARDLRSANTDTQY
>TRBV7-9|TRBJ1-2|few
ASSGSGRRFFGYT
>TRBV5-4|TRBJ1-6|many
ASSSAPLSEGSPLH
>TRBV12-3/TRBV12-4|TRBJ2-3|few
ASSLIAGGPTDTQY
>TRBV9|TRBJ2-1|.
ASSVDPGQGDSYNEQF
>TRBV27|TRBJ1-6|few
ASNSSGRRGSPLH
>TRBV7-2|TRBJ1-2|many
ASSPVSGASNGYT
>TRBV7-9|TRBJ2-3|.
ASSSPTSGNPDTQY
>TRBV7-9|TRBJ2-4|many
ASSFSEEAKNIQY
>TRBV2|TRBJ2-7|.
ASNIGRGEHYEQY
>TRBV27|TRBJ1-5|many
ASSLSGYNQPQH
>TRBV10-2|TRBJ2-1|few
ASSDRGTLGSNEQF
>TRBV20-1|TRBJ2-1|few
SARDGDSSYNEQF
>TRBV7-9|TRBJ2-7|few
ASSRSPQGPEQY